The present entry profiles one T cell receptor beta chain with its context. These data originate in a study of blood T cell repertoires in COVID-19. As for the study in general: The origin of the acute and convalescent COVID-19 samples was the United States, Italy and Spain. PBMCs, B-cell-depleted T cells, or T cells were the source of the cDNA or gDNA that made up the material.

CDR3 length: 13 residues. V lost 4 bases and J 5 bases, leaving 12 bases between the germline ends. Germline CDR1 is SGHTS and CDR2 is YDEGEE. TCRdb keeps only in-frame clones here, not all; method: immunoSEQ multiplex PCR. The sample includes roughly 120,000 clones, roughly 80% of them seen just once. The V call is TRBV5-8, the J call TRBJ2-5; no firm D call. The clonotype comes from a man between 65 and 79 years old with acute or convalescent COVID-19. Sequencing input: peripheral blood. CDR3 residues: CASSLRFSETQYF. For the CDR3, the DNA is TGTGCCAGCAGCCTCCGGTTTTCGGAGACCCAGTACTTC. The whole variable domain, remainder taken from reference TRBV5-8 and TRBJ2-5, is EAGVTQSPTHLIKTRGQQATLRCSPISGHTSVYWYQQALGLGLQFLLWYDEGEERNRGNFPPRFSGRQFPNYSSELNVNALELEDSALYLCASSLRFSETQYFGPGTRLLVL.